These 25 T cell receptor beta chains share one sample of origin, sequenced in a study of T cell clones after liver transplantation. Assay used: immunoSEQ multiplex PCR; TCRdb lists only in-frame clones, some missing. The sample holds around 100,000 clones, approximately 78% seen once. Sequencing was performed on CD4+ T cells from blood, taken before liver transplant. The receptors originated from a human donor who received a liver transplant.

This clone came up a few times. The rearrangement uses TRBV19 and TRBJ1-5, with D tentatively TRBD1 (5 bases). Between the trimmed V and J ends, which lost 8 bases and 5 bases, there was a span of 13 bases. The CDR3 totals 13 residues. Germline CDR1 and CDR2: LNHDA and SQIVND (reference sequence). This chain's CDR3 is CASSRDPYQPQHF. The CDR3, as DNA: TGTGCCAGTTCGAGGGACCCTTATCAGCCCCAGCATTTT.

The chain recombines TRBV10-2 with TRBJ2-2, with no clear D. Germline V gene lookup returns CDR1 WSHSY and CDR2 SAAADI. Trimming took 5 bases from V and 6 from J, leaving 19 bases between them. CDR3 length equals 16 residues. CDR3 protein: CASSPSGPLGSGELFF. The CDR3 bases are TGCGCCAGCAGTCCCTCCGGTCCTTTGGGGTCCGGGGAGCTGTTTTTT.

V is TRBV9 and J is TRBJ1-6; D is possibly TRBD1 (5 bases). The germline V gene has CDR1 SGDLS and CDR2 YYNGEE. The CDR3 covers 15 residues. Trimming removed 0 bases from V and 10 bases from J, with 14 bases in between. CDR3 protein: CASSVAPRRQSPLHF. The DNA for the CDR3 is TGTGCCAGCAGCGTAGCCCCCAGGCGACAGTCACCCCTCCACTTT.

The CDR3 loop is CASSEVAGSLNQPQHF. In nucleotides, the CDR3 is TGTGCCAGCAGTGAAGTAGCCGGCAGCCTCAATCAGCCCCAGCATTTT. The rearrangement uses TRBV6-1 and TRBJ1-5, with D unresolved. The CDR3 runs 16 residues. V lost 1 base to trimming and J lost 3 bases, with 13 bases between them. The germline V gene encodes CDR1 MNHNS and CDR2 SASEGT.

The genes are TRBV4-1 and TRBJ2-1; 7 bases match TRBD1. This CDR3 has 17 residues. V shed 3 bases, J shed 0 bases, and the junction held 8 bases outside the gene matches. Per the germline V gene, CDR1 is MGHRA and CDR2 is YSYEKL. CDR3 in amino acids: CASSHTETGHSYNEQFF. DNA for the CDR3: TGCGCCAGCAGCCATACGGAGACAGGGCACTCCTACAATGAGCAGTTCTTC.

The J gene is TRBJ2-2, the V gene TRBV5-4; 9 nucleotides match TRBD2. Germline-derived CDR1 and CDR2 are SGHNT and YYREEE (reference sequence). CDR3 length: 14 amino acids. After removal of 4 bases from V and 5 bases from J, the junction contained 3 bases not matched to a gene. The CDR3 region has the DNA TGTGCCAGCAGCACAAGCGGGAGGACCGGGGAGCTGTTTTTT. Translation: CASSTSGRTGELFF. The full variable domain, with the rest looked up from reference TRBV5-4 and TRBJ2-2, is ETGVTQSPTHLIKTRGQQVTLRCSSQSGHNTVSWYQQALGQGPQFIFQYYREEENGRGNFPPRFSGLQFPNYSSELNVNALELDDSALYLCASSTSGRTGELFFGEGSRLTVL.

The chain combines TRBV30 with TRBJ2-1, with 12 bases lining up with TRBD2. The germline V gene encodes CDR1 GTSNPN and CDR2 SVGIG (reference sequence). After removal of 3 bases from V and 8 bases from J, the junction contained 8 bases not matched to a gene. CDR3 length: 15 residues. The CDR3 DNA sequence: TGTGCCTGGAGCCACCCTAGCGGGAGGGTAGATGAGCAGTTCTTC. Amino acid sequence: CAWSHPSGRVDEQFF.

This sequence joins TRBV7-2 and TRBJ2-3; 8 bases are a match to TRBD2. V was pared by 1 base and J by 5 bases, with 8 bases of the junction left unmatched. The CDR3 is 16 residues long. In germline, CDR1 is SGHTA, CDR2 FQGNSA. The CDR3 DNA is TGTGCCAGCAGCTTAGATTTATCGGGAGGGAGAGATACGCAGTATTTT. Residues: CASSLDLSGGRDTQYF.

The chain combines TRBV19 with TRBJ1-5; TRBD1 matches 10 bases. CDR3 length: 16 residues. With V trimmed by 7 bases and J by 6 bases, 12 bases remained unmatched. The germline gives CDR1 LNHDA, CDR2 SQIVND (reference sequence). This CDR3 reads CASTSTDRGSSQPQHF. CDR3 nucleotides: TGTGCCAGTACCTCCACGGACAGGGGGTCAAGTCAGCCCCAGCATTTT.

The rearrangement joins TRBV11-3 to TRBJ2-2; D possibly corresponds to TRBD1 (8 bases). The ends were cut back, 6 bases at V and 5 bases at J, with 13 bases in the middle. Germline V gene lookup returns CDR1 SGHNT and CDR2 YENEEA. The CDR3 loop spans 14 amino acids. This chain's CDR3 is CASSPQGGTGELFF. In DNA, the CDR3 is TGTGCCAGCAGTCCACAGGGGGGGACCGGGGAGCTGTTTTTT.

The chain's CDR3 is CASSQPGTSGGKETQYF. DNA of the CDR3: TGCGCCAGCAGCCAACCCGGGACTAGCGGGGGTAAAGAGACCCAGTACTTC. The chain has TRBV4-1 and TRBJ2-5; 14 nucleotides agree with TRBD2. V was clipped by 2 bases and J by 3 bases; unmatched bases: 5. Germline V gene sequence: CDR1 MGHRA, CDR2 YSYEKL. CDR3 length equals 17 residues.

This chain joins TRBV27 and TRBJ2-7, with 10 bases identical to TRBD2. J was trimmed by 4 bases and V by 2 bases; bases with no gene match: 8. The CDR3 contains 16 residues. The V gene's germline CDR1 is MNHEY and CDR2 SMNVEV (reference sequence). This chain's CDR3 is CASSLRAGGGGYEQYF. The CDR3 bases are TGTGCCAGCAGTTTAAGAGCGGGAGGGGGTGGGTACGAGCAGTACTTC.

J is TRBJ2-1 and V is TRBV7-9; 10 positions match TRBD2. V trimming: 0 bases; J trimming: 8 bases; junction bases outside the gene matches: 10. The CDR3 runs 17 residues. The V gene's germline CDR1 is SEHNR and CDR2 FQNEAQ (reference sequence). This CDR3 reads CASSLASGASGSYEQFF. The CDR3 DNA is TGTGCCAGCAGCTTAGCCTCCGGGGCTAGCGGGAGCTATGAGCAGTTCTTC.

The CDR3 loop is CASSLEARGYTF. CDR3 nucleotide sequence: TGTGCCAGCAGCTTAGAGGCCCGGGGCTACACCTTC. The gene calls are TRBV7-9 and TRBJ1-2; no reliable D call. Trimming cost V 1 base and J 8 bases, with 8 bases left between them. CDR3 length: 12 residues. Germline V CDR1 and CDR2: SEHNR, FQNEAQ (reference sequence).

The J gene is TRBJ1-2, the V gene TRBV5-1, with a possible D match to TRBD1 (6 bases). This CDR3 has 15 residues. Trimming took off 0 bases at V and 4 bases at J, with 13 bases between the two ends. Germline assignment: CDR1 SGHRS and CDR2 YFSETQ. CDR3 in amino acids: CASSLGSGVGYGYTF. Here the CDR3 DNA reads TGCGCCAGCAGCTTGGGATCAGGGGTAGGCTATGGCTACACCTTC.

The gene calls are TRBV10-1 and TRBJ1-1, with a tentative D call TRBD1 (5 bases). V was clipped by 6 bases and J by 4 bases, with 18 bases between them. This CDR3 spans 15 amino acids. Per germline, CDR1 WNHNN and CDR2 SYGVQD (reference sequence). The CDR3 DNA sequence: TGCGCCAGCAGGTGGGCAGGGAACCATGTCACTGAAGCTTTCTTT. Amino acid sequence: CASRWAGNHVTEAFF.

V is TRBV5-5 and J is TRBJ1-2, with D maybe TRBD1 (6 bases). V was pared by 4 bases and J by 4 bases, with 17 bases between. CDR3 length: 15 residues. In germline, CDR1 is SGHKS, CDR2 YYEKEE (reference sequence). CDR3 nucleotide sequence: TGTGCCAGCAGCGACCAACAGGGTCTGGGCTATGGCTACACCTTC. This translates into CASSDQQGLGYGYTF.

The chain links TRBV5-4 to TRBJ2-2; 12 bases are shared with TRBD2. V lost 4 bases, J lost 2 bases, and 3 bases stayed unmatched. From germline, CDR1 is SGHNT and CDR2 YYREEE (reference sequence). CDR3 length equals 16 residues. Written as DNA, the CDR3 is TGTGCCAGCAGCGCCGGACTAGCGGGAAACACCGGGGAGCTGTTTTTT. It translates to CASSAGLAGNTGELFF. Full variable domain (remainder filled in from reference TRBV5-4 and TRBJ2-2): ETGVTQSPTHLIKTRGQQVTLRCSSQSGHNTVSWYQQALGQGPQFIFQYYREEENGRGNFPPRFSGLQFPNYSSELNVNALELDDSALYLCASSAGLAGNTGELFFGEGSRLTVL.

V usage is TRBV9 and J usage is TRBJ2-3; 16 positions agree with TRBD2. V shed 0 bases, J shed 4 bases, and the junction held 5 bases outside the gene matches. This CDR3 comprises 18 residues. Germline values: CDR1 SGDLS, CDR2 YYNGEE. The CDR3 reads CASSVEGLAGGDADTQYF. The CDR3 DNA is TGTGCCAGCAGCGTAGAGGGACTAGCGGGAGGGGATGCAGATACGCAGTATTTT.

The chain uses TRBV5-4 and TRBJ2-2, with TRBD2 matching over 9 bases. Germline V gene data show CDR1 as SGHNT and CDR2 as YYREEE (reference sequence). The CDR3 length is 16 residues. V lost 5 bases and J lost 4; bases outside the gene matches: 9. For the CDR3, the DNA is TGTGCCAGCAGTACCGCGGGAGGGCACGGCACCGGGGAGCTGTTTTTT. It translates to CASSTAGGHGTGELFF.

This sequence joins TRBV6-1 and TRBJ2-3, with 9 bases aligning to TRBD2. There are 14 residues in the CDR3. CDR1 MNHNS and CDR2 SASEGT come from the germline V gene. V was clipped by 6 bases and J by 6 bases; unmatched bases: 7. CDR3 in DNA: TGTGCCAGCAGAACTAGCGGGTCCAGCGATACGCAGTATTTT. Encoded protein: CASRTSGSSDTQYF.

The V gene is TRBV20-1, the J gene TRBJ2-3, with D hard to call. Trimming left V 0 bases short and J 6 bases short, with 4 bases between. The CDR3 spans 11 residues. Germline V gene data show CDR1 as DFQATT and CDR2 as SNEGSKA (reference sequence). The CDR3 DNA sequence: TGCAGTGCTAGAGATTTGGATACGCAGTATTTT. Residues: CSARDLDTQYF.

This clone was found a few times. The V gene is TRBV7-2, the J gene TRBJ1-2; TRBD1 matches at 10 bases. The germline V gene encodes CDR1 SGHTA and CDR2 FQGNSA. With 0 bases clipped from V and 4 bases from J, the junction kept 2 bases outside the gene matches. The CDR3 has 15 amino acids. DNA for the CDR3: TGTGCCAGCAGCTTAGCCTGGACAGGGGGCTATGGCTACACCTTC. It codes for CASSLAWTGGYGYTF.

The chain couples TRBV6-1 to TRBJ2-7, with D maybe TRBD1 (6 bases). Germline V gives CDR1 MNHNS, CDR2 SASEGT. V was clipped by 6 bases and J by 3 bases, with 12 bases between them. This CDR3 comprises 13 residues. The CDR3, as DNA: TGTGCCAGCAGCCCACAGGGTCTCTACGAGCAGTACTTC. Its protein product is CASSPQGLYEQYF.

The rearrangement links TRBV27 to TRBJ2-7, with 9 bases lining up with TRBD2. Germline CDR1 is MNHEY and CDR2 is SMNVEV (reference sequence). Germline trimming cut 5 bases from V and 4 bases from J; bases unmatched to any gene: 6. This CDR3 region has 14 residues. CDR3 residues: CASSPQRGEYEQYF. The CDR3 nucleotides are TGTGCCAGCAGTCCCCAGCGGGGGGAATACGAGCAGTACTTC.